This T cell receptor beta chain was sequenced for a study of T cells in Graves' hyperthyroidism and ophthalmopathy. Findings of the study overall: A 13 V-J signature model discriminated ophthalmopathy versus stable hyperthyroidism.

This CDR3 contains 16 residues. Losses at the gene ends were 2 bases for V and 0 bases for J; bases not matched to a gene: 4. Germline values: CDR1 SGHTA, CDR2 FQGNSA. What was amplified from RNA transcripts were TCR beta CDR3 regions. A first-round RT-PCR of the TCR CDR3 used the HTBI primer set. TCRdb re-analysed the multiplex PCR reads in MiXCR, keeping a single row per CDR3 protein. The sample holds 600,000 to 850,000 distinct CDR3 sequences, around 20% seen once. Comments on this clonotype: Antigen unknown.

Diagnoses rested on clinical symptoms, serum thyroxine and TRAb, thyroid ultrasound and orbital computed tomography. Blood was obtained at the first hyperthyroidism diagnosis, which preceded any ophthalmopathy symptoms. The rearrangement uses TRBV7-2 and TRBJ1-2; 9 nucleotides align to TRBD1. Sequencing was performed on blood. The TCR comes from a woman aged 45-65 years with Graves' hyperthyroidism that later progressed to Graves' ophthalmopathy. This CDR3 reads CASSLSGTGTNYGYTF. The CDR3 nucleotides read TGTGCCAGCAGCTTATCGGGGACAGGGACTAACTATGGCTACACCTTC.